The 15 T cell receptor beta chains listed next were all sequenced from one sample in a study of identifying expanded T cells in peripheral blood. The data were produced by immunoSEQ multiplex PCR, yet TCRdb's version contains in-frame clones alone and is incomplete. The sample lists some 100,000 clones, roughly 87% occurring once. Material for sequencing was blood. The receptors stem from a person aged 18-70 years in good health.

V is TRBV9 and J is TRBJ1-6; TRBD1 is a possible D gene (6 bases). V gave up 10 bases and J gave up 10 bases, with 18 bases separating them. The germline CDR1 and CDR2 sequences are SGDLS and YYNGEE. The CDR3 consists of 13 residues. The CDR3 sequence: CAGHREGWSPLHF. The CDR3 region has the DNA TGTGCCGGACACAGGGAAGGATGGTCACCCCTCCACTTT.

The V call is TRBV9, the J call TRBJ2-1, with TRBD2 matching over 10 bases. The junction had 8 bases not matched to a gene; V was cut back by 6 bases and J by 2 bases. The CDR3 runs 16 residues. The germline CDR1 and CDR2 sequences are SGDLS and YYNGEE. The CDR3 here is CASTGSGGTAYNEQFF. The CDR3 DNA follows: TGTGCCAGCACAGGTAGCGGGGGGACTGCCTACAATGAGCAGTTCTTC.

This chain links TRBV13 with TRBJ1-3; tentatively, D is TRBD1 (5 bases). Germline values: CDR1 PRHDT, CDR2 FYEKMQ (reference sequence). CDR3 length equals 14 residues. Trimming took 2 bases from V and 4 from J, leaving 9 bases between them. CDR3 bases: TGTGCCAGCAGCTTATTCAGGGCAGGAAACACCATATATTTT. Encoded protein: CASSLFRAGNTIYF.

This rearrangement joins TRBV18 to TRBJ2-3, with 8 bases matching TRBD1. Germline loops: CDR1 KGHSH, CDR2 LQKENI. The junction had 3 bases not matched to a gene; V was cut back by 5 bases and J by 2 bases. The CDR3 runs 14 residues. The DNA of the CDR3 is TGTGCCAGCTCAGACAGGGGTTTCACAGATACGCAGTATTTT. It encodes CASSDRGFTDTQYF.

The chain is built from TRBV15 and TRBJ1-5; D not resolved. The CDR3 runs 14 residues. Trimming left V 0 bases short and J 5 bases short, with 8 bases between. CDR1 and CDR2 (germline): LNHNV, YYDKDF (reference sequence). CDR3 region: CATSRDTRDQPQHF. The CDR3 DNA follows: TGTGCCACCAGCAGAGATACTCGAGATCAGCCCCAGCATTTT.

CDR3 coding DNA: TGTGCCAGCAGCTTGGGGGCTGCCGTGGAAGGCTACACCTTC. Translation gives CASSLGAAVEGYTF. J is TRBJ1-2 and V is TRBV5-8; D is unclear. V lost 0 bases and J lost 8, with 14 bases in between. The V gene's germline CDR1 is SGHTS and CDR2 YDEGEE. The CDR3 sequence is 14 residues long.

CDR3 sequence reads: CASSLTGGDTQYF. The CDR3 region has the DNA TGTGCCAGCAGTTTGACAGGAGGAGATACGCAGTATTTT. The chain recombines TRBV28 with TRBJ2-3; a possible D gene is TRBD1 (6 bases). CDR1 MDHEN and CDR2 SYDVKM come from the germline V gene. This CDR3 spans 13 amino acids. V shed 3 bases and J shed 5 bases, with 9 bases lying between them. The variable domain in full, with the rest retrieved from reference TRBV28 and TRBJ2-3, is DVKVTQSSRYLVKRTGEKVFLECVQDMDHENMFWYRQDPGLGLRLIYFSYDVKMKEKGDIPEGYSVSREKKERFSLILESASTNQTSMYLCASSLTGGDTQYFGPGTRLTVL.

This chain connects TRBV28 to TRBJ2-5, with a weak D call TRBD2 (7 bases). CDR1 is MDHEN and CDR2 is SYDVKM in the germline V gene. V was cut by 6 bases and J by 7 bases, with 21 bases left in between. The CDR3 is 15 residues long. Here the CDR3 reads CASRGGGIDRRTQYF. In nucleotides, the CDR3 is TGTGCCAGCAGGGGAGGGGGGATCGATAGAAGGACCCAGTACTTC. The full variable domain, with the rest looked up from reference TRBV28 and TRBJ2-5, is DVKVTQSSRYLVKRTGEKVFLECVQDMDHENMFWYRQDPGLGLRLIYFSYDVKMKEKGDIPEGYSVSREKKERFSLILESASTNQTSMYLCASRGGGIDRRTQYFGPGTRLLVL.

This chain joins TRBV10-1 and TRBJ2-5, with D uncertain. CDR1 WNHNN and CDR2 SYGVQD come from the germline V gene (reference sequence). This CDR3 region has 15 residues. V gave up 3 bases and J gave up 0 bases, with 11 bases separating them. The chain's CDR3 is CASSEGDSYQETQYF. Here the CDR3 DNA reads TGCGCCAGCAGTGAAGGTGACTCGTACCAAGAGACCCAGTACTTC.

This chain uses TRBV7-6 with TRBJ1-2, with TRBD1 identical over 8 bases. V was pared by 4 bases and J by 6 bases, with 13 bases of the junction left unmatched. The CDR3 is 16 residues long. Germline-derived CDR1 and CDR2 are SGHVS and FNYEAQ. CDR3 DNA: TGTGCCAGCAGCTCTAAAGCGGGCAGGGGGCATAATGGCTACACCTTC. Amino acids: CASSSKAGRGHNGYTF.

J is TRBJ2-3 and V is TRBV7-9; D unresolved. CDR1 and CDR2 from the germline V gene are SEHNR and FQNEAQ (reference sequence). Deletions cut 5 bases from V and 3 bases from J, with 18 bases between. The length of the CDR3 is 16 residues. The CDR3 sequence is CASSIPATRATDTQYF. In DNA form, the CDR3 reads TGTGCCAGCAGCATCCCGGCCACCAGAGCAACAGATACGCAGTATTTT.

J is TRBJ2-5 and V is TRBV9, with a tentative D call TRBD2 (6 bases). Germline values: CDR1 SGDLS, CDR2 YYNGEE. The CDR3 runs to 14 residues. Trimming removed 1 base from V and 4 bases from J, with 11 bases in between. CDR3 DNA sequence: TGTGCCAGCAGCGTATCGTGGGGGGTAGAGACCCAGTACTTC. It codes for CASSVSWGVETQYF.

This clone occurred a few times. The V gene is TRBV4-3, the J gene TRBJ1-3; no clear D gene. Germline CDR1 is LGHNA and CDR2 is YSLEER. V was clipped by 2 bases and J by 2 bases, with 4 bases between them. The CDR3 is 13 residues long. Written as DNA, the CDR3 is TGCGCCAGCAGCCAACGGACTGGAAACACCATATATTTT. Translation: CASSQRTGNTIYF.

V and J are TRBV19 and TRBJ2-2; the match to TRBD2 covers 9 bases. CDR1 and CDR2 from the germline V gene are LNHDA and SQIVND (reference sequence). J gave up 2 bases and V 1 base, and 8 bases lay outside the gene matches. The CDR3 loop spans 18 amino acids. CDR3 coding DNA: TGTGCCAGTAGTATAGGATTAGGACTAGCGACAAACACCGGGGAGCTGTTTTTT. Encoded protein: CASSIGLGLATNTGELFF.

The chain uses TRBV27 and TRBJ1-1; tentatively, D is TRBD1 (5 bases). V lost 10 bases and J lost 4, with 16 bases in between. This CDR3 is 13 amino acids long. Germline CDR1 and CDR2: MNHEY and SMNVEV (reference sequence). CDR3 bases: TGTGCCACATTGGGGGGGTACAGCACTGAAGCTTTCTTT. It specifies CATLGGYSTEAFF.